The 9 T cell receptor beta chains below come from one sample, sequenced in a study of blood T cell repertoires in COVID-19. Profiled with immunoSEQ multiplex PCR; TCRdb holds only in-frame clones, not every one. The profile shows about 100,000 clones, around 81% of them singletons. Sequenced: peripheral blood. These receptors were collected from a woman between 65 and 79 years old with acute or convalescent COVID-19.

The chain carries TRBV27 and TRBJ2-1; maybe TRBD2 (6 bases). CDR3 size: 17 residues. Germline V gives CDR1 MNHEY, CDR2 SMNVEV (reference sequence). Trimming stripped 8 bases from V and 3 bases from J, with 23 bases between. CDR3 region: CASAARGSRLFYNEQFF. Written as DNA, the CDR3 is TGTGCCAGCGCCGCCCGGGGGTCGCGACTTTTCTACAATGAGCAGTTCTTC.

The J gene is TRBJ2-2, the V gene TRBV29-1, with unresolved D. The CDR3 is 12 residues long. V dropped 4 bases and J dropped 1 base, with 4 bases sitting between them. Per the germline V gene, CDR1 is SQVTM and CDR2 is ANQGSEA. CDR3 nucleotide sequence: TGCAGCGTTGTATTGAACACCGGGGAGCTGTTTTTT. This gives the protein CSVVLNTGELFF.

This rearrangement joins TRBV4-2 to TRBJ1-5; perhaps TRBD1 as D (6 bases). The CDR3 covers 15 residues. Trimming removed 4 bases at V and 9 bases at J, with 19 bases between. The V gene's germline CDR1 is LGHNA and CDR2 YNFKEQ. The CDR3 region is CASSPTRDTQRPQHF. CDR3 coding DNA: TGTGCCAGCAGCCCCACCCGGGACACGCAAAGGCCCCAGCATTTT.

The chain employs TRBV7-2 and TRBJ1-1; the D gene is possibly TRBD1 (6 bases). Germline CDR1 SGHTA, CDR2 FQGNSA. V was pared by 5 bases and J by 1 base, with 11 bases between. This CDR3 has 14 amino acids. In DNA, the CDR3 is TGTGCCAGCAGCGCCTTGACAGGGAACACTGAAGCTTTCTTT. Protein sequence: CASSALTGNTEAFF.

This chain connects TRBV19 to TRBJ2-3, with 7 bases lining up with TRBD1. Trimming cost V 7 bases and J 3 bases; bases outside gene matches: 10. The germline CDR1 and CDR2 sequences are LNHDA and SQIVND (reference sequence). The CDR3 totals 15 residues. The CDR3 region is CASTATGKGTDTQYF. In nucleotides, the CDR3 is TGTGCCAGTACCGCGACAGGGAAAGGTACAGATACGCAGTATTTT.

This clone was counted a few times. This chain joins TRBV7-6 and TRBJ2-1; 10 bases line up with TRBD1. Germline lookup yields CDR1 SGHVS and CDR2 FNYEAQ. CDR3 length equals 16 residues. V lost 2 bases to trimming and J lost 8 bases; unmatched junction nucleotides: 9. Here the CDR3 reads CASSLISDRGRDEQFF. The CDR3, as DNA: TGTGCCAGCAGCTTAATCTCGGACAGGGGGAGGGATGAGCAGTTCTTC.

The CDR3 region is CASSRDGTGGGYEQYV. The CDR3 coding sequence is TGTGCCAGCAGTCGAGACGGGACAGGGGGCGGCTACGAGCAGTACGTC. The rearrangement uses TRBV28 and TRBJ2-7; 12 bases map to TRBD1. This CDR3 is built from 16 residues. V shed 5 bases and J 3 bases; nucleotides not matched to a gene: 8. CDR1 and CDR2 from the germline V gene are MDHEN and SYDVKM.

The J gene is TRBJ2-1, the V gene TRBV6-2 or TRBV6-3; 11 bases agree with TRBD1. Germline CDR1 is MNHEY and CDR2 is SVGEGT. V shed 6 bases, J shed 6 bases, and the junction held 7 bases outside the gene matches. The CDR3 sequence is 15 residues long. CDR3 nucleotide sequence: TGTGCCAGCAGCTTGGACAGGGGGCGTATCAATGAGCAGTTCTTC. It specifies CASSLDRGRINEQFF.

This chain uses TRBV19 with TRBJ2-3; TRBD1 agrees at 9 bases. Germline CDR1 and CDR2: LNHDA and SQIVND (reference sequence). V dropped 5 bases and J dropped 5; count of bases not matched to a gene: 5. This CDR3 is 14 amino acids long. The CDR3 loop reads CASSLGTGLDTQYF. In nucleotides, the CDR3 is TGTGCCAGTAGTCTCGGGACAGGGTTAGATACGCAGTATTTT.